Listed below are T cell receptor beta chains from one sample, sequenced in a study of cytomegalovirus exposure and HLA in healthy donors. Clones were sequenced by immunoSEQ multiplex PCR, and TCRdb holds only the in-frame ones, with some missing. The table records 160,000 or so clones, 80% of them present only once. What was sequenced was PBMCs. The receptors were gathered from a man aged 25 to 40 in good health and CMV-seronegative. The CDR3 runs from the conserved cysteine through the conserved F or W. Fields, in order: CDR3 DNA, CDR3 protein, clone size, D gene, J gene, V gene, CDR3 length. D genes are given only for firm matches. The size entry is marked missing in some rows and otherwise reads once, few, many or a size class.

DNA: TGTGCCAGCCACTACCCGGAGGCTAACACTGAAGCTTTCTTT; CDR3: CASHYPEANTEAFF; size: -; D: -; J: TRBJ1-1; V: TRBV6-6; length: 14
DNA: TGCGCCAGCAGCCTCAACGTCCAGGCAGATACGCAGTATTTT; CDR3: CASSLNVQADTQYF; size: -; D: -; J: TRBJ2-3; V: TRBV5-1; length: 14
DNA: TGTGCCAGCAGTGAAGGCGTAGCGGGAGGGTTAGATACGCAGTATTTT; CDR3: CASSEGVAGGLDTQYF; size: once; D: TRBD2; J: TRBJ2-3; V: TRBV6-1; length: 16
DNA: TGTGCCAGCTCACCTAGGGGACAGGGCCCCGGCGATAATTCACCCCTCCACTTT; CDR3: CASSPRGQGPGDNSPLHF; size: -; D: TRBD1; J: TRBJ1-6; V: TRBV18; length: 18
DNA: TGTGCCAGCAGTGTCCTAGCGGGGGCAGACAATGAGCAGTTCTTC; CDR3: CASSVLAGADNEQFF; size: -; D: TRBD2; J: TRBJ2-1; V: TRBV6-4; length: 15
DNA: TGTGCCAGCAGTACTACCGGGACAGGGGCCGGGGAGCTGTTTTTT; CDR3: CASSTTGTGAGELFF; size: -; D: TRBD1; J: TRBJ2-2; V: TRBV6-6; length: 15
DNA: TGCGCCAGCAGCTGGCCCGGGACAAAGGGGAATCTGAACACTGAAGCTTTCTTT; CDR3: CASSWPGTKGNLNTEAFF; size: once; D: -; J: TRBJ1-1; V: TRBV5-1; length: 18
DNA: TGTGCCAGCAGCGCCGGGACTAGCGGGAGTTACTACGAGCAGTACTTC; CDR3: CASSAGTSGSYYEQYF; size: -; D: TRBD2; J: TRBJ2-7; V: TRBV5-4; length: 16
DNA: TGTGCCAGCAGTTGGGGGACAGGGGGCATCACCGGGGAGCTGTTTTTT; CDR3: CASSWGTGGITGELFF; size: -; D: TRBD1; J: TRBJ2-2; V: TRBV27; length: 16
DNA: TGTGCCAGCAGTTCCACATTCCTCCTCAGGGGTAGGAACACTGAAGCTTTCTTT; CDR3: CASSSTFLLRGRNTEAFF; size: few; D: -; J: TRBJ1-1; V: TRBV28; length: 18
DNA: TGTGCCACCCGTGAGGCTAACTATGGCTACACCTTC; CDR3: CATREANYGYTF; size: -; D: -; J: TRBJ1-2; V: TRBV28; length: 12
DNA: TGTGCCAGCAGCGAATTGCCTGGGACTAGCGGTCCCCCCGCAGATACGCAGTATTTT; CDR3: CASSELPGTSGPPADTQYF; size: -; D: TRBD2; J: TRBJ2-3; V: TRBV5-6; length: 19
DNA: TGCAGCGCCCCTGAGGGGAACACCGGGGAGCTGTTTTTT; CDR3: CSAPEGNTGELFF; size: -; D: -; J: TRBJ2-2; V: TRBV29-1; length: 13
DNA: TGTGCCAGCAGCGCGCAGGGCTACGAGCAGTACTTC; CDR3: CASSAQGYEQYF; size: -; D: -; J: TRBJ2-7; V: TRBV2; length: 12
DNA: TGCGCCAGCAGCCCGGGACTAGCGGAGACCGGGGAGCTGTTTTTT; CDR3: CASSPGLAETGELFF; size: -; D: TRBD2; J: TRBJ2-2; V: TRBV5-1; length: 15
DNA: TGTGCCAGCAGTTTAGGAGGGGGCAGGTATGGCTACACCTTC; CDR3: CASSLGGGRYGYTF; size: -; D: TRBD1; J: TRBJ1-2; V: TRBV27; length: 14
DNA: TGTGCCTGGGCCGGACAGGGGGGAAACACCATATATTTT; CDR3: CAWAGQGGNTIYF; size: -; D: TRBD1; J: TRBJ1-3; V: TRBV30; length: 13
DNA: TGTGCCAGCAGCTTGGGGCGGGGTGGGAACTATGGCTACACCTTC; CDR3: CASSLGRGGNYGYTF; size: -; D: -; J: TRBJ1-2; V: TRBV5-5; length: 15
DNA: TGTGCCAGCACCCGCGACAGGGAAATCTATGGCTACACCTTC; CDR3: CASTRDREIYGYTF; size: -; D: TRBD1; J: TRBJ1-2; V: TRBV5-5; length: 14
DNA: TGCGCCAGCAGCCAAGATTTTCTCGGTCAGCCCCAGCATTTT; CDR3: CASSQDFLGQPQHF; size: -; D: -; J: TRBJ1-5; V: TRBV4-1; length: 14
DNA: TGTGCCAGCAGCGCTAGCGGGGGGTCCACCGGGGAGCTGTTTTTT; CDR3: CASSASGGSTGELFF; size: -; D: TRBD2; J: TRBJ2-2; V: TRBV7-3; length: 15
DNA: TGTGCCAGCAGCTTAGGGAGAGGCTACACCTTC; CDR3: CASSLGRGYTF; size: -; D: -; J: TRBJ1-2; V: TRBV7-9; length: 11
DNA: TGCGCCAGCAGCTTGGGTAGACAGCCCCCTAACTATGGCTACACCTTC; CDR3: CASSLGRQPPNYGYTF; size: -; D: -; J: TRBJ1-2; V: TRBV5-1; length: 16
DNA: TGCGCCAGCAGCTTGGTCCCCCTACTAGCGGGACAGTACAATGAGCAGTTCTTC; CDR3: CASSLVPLLAGQYNEQFF; size: -; D: TRBD2; J: TRBJ2-1; V: TRBV5-1; length: 18
DNA: TGTGCCAGCAGCTTGGGAGACACCCCCTACGAGCAGTACTTC; CDR3: CASSLGDTPYEQYF; size: -; D: -; J: TRBJ2-7; V: TRBV5-4; length: 14
DNA: TGTGCCAGCAGCTTATTAAGGGGGGGGAACACTGAAGCTTTCTTT; CDR3: CASSLLRGGNTEAFF; size: few; D: -; J: TRBJ1-1; V: TRBV7-2; length: 15
DNA: TGTGCCAGCAGCTCGAGAAGAGGGACTAGCGGGGGCCATCAGTGGGAGCAGTACTTC; CDR3: CASSSRRGTSGGHQWEQYF; size: once; D: TRBD2; J: TRBJ2-7; V: TRBV13; length: 19
DNA: TGTGCCAGCAGCCCAGGTCCCTTAGGAGATACGCAGTATTTT; CDR3: CASSPGPLGDTQYF; size: -; D: -; J: TRBJ2-3; V: TRBV7-9; length: 14
DNA: TGTGCCAGCAGCTTAGATGGGGGGTCGGGAGGCACTGAAGCTTTCTTT; CDR3: CASSLDGGSGGTEAFF; size: once; D: -; J: TRBJ1-1; V: TRBV11-2; length: 16
DNA: TGTGCCTGGTCGAAGGGGACAGAGTACGAGCAGTACTTC; CDR3: CAWSKGTEYEQYF; size: few; D: TRBD1; J: TRBJ2-7; V: TRBV30; length: 13
DNA: TGTGCCAGCAGCTTGGTAGGACAGTCCCACGAGCAGTACTTC; CDR3: CASSLVGQSHEQYF; size: -; D: -; J: TRBJ2-7; V: TRBV5-6; length: 14
DNA: TGTGCCAGTAGTATCGGTGACAATGAGCAGTTCTTC; CDR3: CASSIGDNEQFF; size: -; D: -; J: TRBJ2-1; V: TRBV19; length: 12
DNA: TGTGCCAGCAGCCTAGAGAGGGGGACAGCTAGCTCCTACGAGCAGTACTTC; CDR3: CASSLERGTASSYEQYF; size: -; D: TRBD1; J: TRBJ2-7; V: TRBV11-2; length: 17
DNA: TGTGCCAGCAGCGTAGACCCTAGCGGGAGGACGTACGAGCAGTACTTC; CDR3: CASSVDPSGRTYEQYF; size: -; D: TRBD2; J: TRBJ2-7; V: TRBV9; length: 16
DNA: TGTGCCAGCAGCGGGTTTAAACAGCTTAATGGTGAAAAACTGTTTTTT; CDR3: CASSGFKQLNGEKLFF; size: -; D: -; J: TRBJ1-4; V: TRBV5-8; length: 16
DNA: TGTGCCACTAATACAGCGGCGGGAAACACCATATATTTT; CDR3: CATNTAAGNTIYF; size: -; D: -; J: TRBJ1-3; V: TRBV5-4; length: 13
DNA: TGTGCCAGCAGTTTAGTCGTCGCGGGGGGGGGAAACACCATATATTTT; CDR3: CASSLVVAGGGNTIYF; size: -; D: -; J: TRBJ1-3; V: TRBV28; length: 16
DNA: TGTGCCAGCATTGGGACAGGGAACACTGAAGCTTTCTTT; CDR3: CASIGTGNTEAFF; size: few; D: TRBD1; J: TRBJ1-1; V: TRBV2; length: 13
DNA: TGTGCCAGTAGTATGGGCAGGGCTAGCAATCAGCCCCAGCATTTT; CDR3: CASSMGRASNQPQHF; size: -; D: -; J: TRBJ1-5; V: TRBV19; length: 15
DNA: TGCGCCAGCAGCCTCAGGGGGGTCGGAAGCACCGGGGAGCTGTTTTTT; CDR3: CASSLRGVGSTGELFF; size: -; D: -; J: TRBJ2-2; V: TRBV5-1; length: 16
DNA: TGTGCCAGCAGCTTAGGGACTAGCGGGGGAGATACGCAGTATTTT; CDR3: CASSLGTSGGDTQYF; size: -; D: TRBD2; J: TRBJ2-3; V: TRBV7-3; length: 15
DNA: TGTGCCAGCACCATACAGGGATGGGACACTGAAGCTTTCTTT; CDR3: CASTIQGWDTEAFF; size: once; D: -; J: TRBJ1-1; V: TRBV28; length: 14
DNA: TGCGCCAGCAGCTTGGCCCCCCCCGACAGGGGCAAGTACGAGCAGTACTTC; CDR3: CASSLAPPDRGKYEQYF; size: -; D: TRBD1; J: TRBJ2-7; V: TRBV5-1; length: 17
DNA: TGTGCCAGCAGCCCATCCCCCCAGGGAGAGACCCAGTACTTC; CDR3: CASSPSPQGETQYF; size: -; D: -; J: TRBJ2-5; V: TRBV11-2; length: 14
DNA: TGTGCCAGCAGCTCAGGACAGTATGAAAAACTGTTTTTT; CDR3: CASSSGQYEKLFF; size: once; D: -; J: TRBJ1-4; V: TRBV11-1; length: 13
DNA: TGTGCCAGCAGTGAAGCCCGGACAGGGGGAAACACCATATATTTT; CDR3: CASSEARTGGNTIYF; size: -; D: TRBD1; J: TRBJ1-3; V: TRBV6-1; length: 15
DNA: TGTGCCAGCAGACAGGGAAATGAGCAGTTCTTC; CDR3: CASRQGNEQFF; size: -; D: -; J: TRBJ2-1; V: TRBV7-9; length: 11
DNA: TGTTCCAGCCCAAGGACGGGACAGAGGTCTGGGGCCAACGTCCTGACTTTC; CDR3: CSSPRTGQRSGANVLTF; size: once; D: TRBD1; J: TRBJ2-6; V: TRBV7-9; length: 17
DNA: TGTGCCAGCAGCGAGCCAGTCGGGACTAGCGGGAGTGGGGCACCCGGGGAGCTGTTTTTT; CDR3: CASSEPVGTSGSGAPGELFF; size: -; D: TRBD2; J: TRBJ2-2; V: TRBV9; length: 20
DNA: TGTGCCAGCTCACCAGGGGAACAGGGGGCCCGTGGCTACACCTTC; CDR3: CASSPGEQGARGYTF; size: -; D: TRBD1; J: TRBJ1-2; V: TRBV18; length: 15
DNA: TGTGCCAGCAGCCCGGAGACGATCTATAATTCACCCCTCCACTTT; CDR3: CASSPETIYNSPLHF; size: -; D: -; J: TRBJ1-6; V: TRBV7-6; length: 15
DNA: TGTGCCTGCAAACCGCTAGCGGGAGGCGCCGGGGAGCTGTTTTTT; CDR3: CACKPLAGGAGELFF; size: -; D: TRBD2; J: TRBJ2-2; V: TRBV30; length: 15
DNA: TGTGCCAGCTCACCTAGACAGGACTACGAGCAGTACTTC; CDR3: CASSPRQDYEQYF; size: -; D: -; J: TRBJ2-7; V: TRBV18; length: 13
DNA: TGTGCCAGCAGCTCCGCCGGGACATCCAACTATGGCTACACCTTC; CDR3: CASSSAGTSNYGYTF; size: -; D: -; J: TRBJ1-2; V: TRBV7-2; length: 15
DNA: TGTGCCAGCGGGGCCAGGCCTACCTACAATGAGCAGTTCTTC; CDR3: CASGARPTYNEQFF; size: -; D: -; J: TRBJ2-1; V: TRBV9; length: 14